These T cell receptor beta chains were read from a single sample in a study of cytomegalovirus exposure and HLA in healthy donors. Measured with immunoSEQ multiplex PCR; TCRdb has only the in-frame clones, and not every one. The table has hundreds of thousands of clones, 76% seen once; the top ten hold 0.6% to 0.65%. Sequencing used PBMCs. The receptors come from a man younger than 30 in good health and CMV-seronegative. Both conserved end residues are part of each CDR3. Fields, in order: D gene, V gene, CDR3 length, J gene, clone size, CDR3 protein, CDR3 DNA. A D gene is named only where the DNA matches it firmly. Clone size is shown for a subset of rows, as once, few, many or a class of expanded clone.

D gene: TRBD1; V gene: TRBV18; CDR3 length: 13; J gene: TRBJ2-7; clone size: -; CDR3 protein: CASSPPGQYEQYF; CDR3 DNA: TGTGCCAGCTCACCTCCGGGACAGTACGAGCAGTACTTC
D gene: TRBD2; V gene: TRBV2; CDR3 length: 12; J gene: TRBJ2-7; clone size: -; CDR3 protein: CASRLAGDEQYF; CDR3 DNA: TGTGCCAGCAGACTAGCGGGAGACGAGCAGTACTTC
D gene: -; V gene: TRBV4-1; CDR3 length: 16; J gene: TRBJ1-5; clone size: few; CDR3 protein: CASSQDPGQGNQPQHF; CDR3 DNA: TGCGCCAGCAGCCAAGACCCGGGACAAGGCAATCAGCCCCAGCATTTT
D gene: -; V gene: TRBV21-1; CDR3 length: 16; J gene: TRBJ2-4; clone size: few; CDR3 protein: CASSKVLTLAKNIQYF; CDR3 DNA: TGTGCCAGCAGCAAAGTACTGACACTGGCCAAAAACATTCAGTACTTC
D gene: -; V gene: TRBV28; CDR3 length: 11; J gene: TRBJ2-7; clone size: -; CDR3 protein: CASSLEGEQYF; CDR3 DNA: TGTGCCAGCAGTTTAGAGGGCGAGCAGTACTTC
D gene: -; V gene: TRBV6-5; CDR3 length: 13; J gene: TRBJ1-2; clone size: -; CDR3 protein: CASSYGQGRGYTF; CDR3 DNA: TGTGCCAGCAGTTACGGCCAGGGGCGGGGCTACACCTTC
D gene: TRBD2; V gene: TRBV29-1; CDR3 length: 12; J gene: TRBJ2-1; clone size: -; CDR3 protein: CSSGLVYDEQFF; CDR3 DNA: TGCAGCTCTGGACTAGTTTATGATGAGCAGTTCTTC
D gene: TRBD1; V gene: TRBV10-3; CDR3 length: 17; J gene: TRBJ2-3; clone size: -; CDR3 protein: CAISETRQGTSTDTQYF; CDR3 DNA: TGTGCCATCAGTGAGACTCGACAGGGAACTAGCACAGATACGCAGTATTTT
D gene: TRBD1; V gene: TRBV28; CDR3 length: 16; J gene: TRBJ1-5; clone size: -; CDR3 protein: CASSRDRGPLFQPQHF; CDR3 DNA: TGTGCCAGCAGTCGGGACAGGGGGCCTTTGTTTCAGCCCCAGCATTTT
D gene: -; V gene: TRBV27; CDR3 length: 17; J gene: TRBJ2-6; clone size: -; CDR3 protein: CASSNRGGRGGANVLTF; CDR3 DNA: TGTGCCAGCAGCAACAGGGGGGGACGGGGTGGGGCCAACGTCCTGACTTTC
D gene: TRBD2; V gene: TRBV2; CDR3 length: 15; J gene: TRBJ2-5; clone size: once; CDR3 protein: CATLPLAGGGETQYF; CDR3 DNA: TGTGCCACCCTCCCCCTAGCGGGAGGGGGTGAGACCCAGTACTTC
D gene: TRBD1; V gene: TRBV5-1; CDR3 length: 14; J gene: TRBJ2-3; clone size: -; CDR3 protein: CASSRGTATDTQYF; CDR3 DNA: TGCGCCAGCAGCCGTGGGACAGCCACAGATACGCAGTATTTT
D gene: TRBD1; V gene: TRBV5-1; CDR3 length: 14; J gene: TRBJ2-1; clone size: once; CDR3 protein: CASSDPGQGYEQFF; CDR3 DNA: TGCGCCAGCAGCGACCCGGGACAGGGCTATGAGCAGTTCTTC
D gene: TRBD2; V gene: TRBV9; CDR3 length: 15; J gene: TRBJ2-5; clone size: few; CDR3 protein: CASSREPGLEETQYF; CDR3 DNA: TGTGCCAGCAGCCGAGAACCGGGACTAGAAGAGACCCAGTACTTC
D gene: -; V gene: TRBV5-1; CDR3 length: 15; J gene: TRBJ2-5; clone size: -; CDR3 protein: CASSLQDSYQETQYF; CDR3 DNA: TGCGCCAGCAGCTTGCAGGACTCGTACCAAGAGACCCAGTACTTC
D gene: -; V gene: TRBV4-1; CDR3 length: 15; J gene: TRBJ1-2; clone size: -; CDR3 protein: CASSQGVGDYYGYTF; CDR3 DNA: TGCGCCAGCAGCCAAGGGGTAGGGGATTACTATGGCTACACCTTC
D gene: TRBD1; V gene: TRBV5-1; CDR3 length: 12; J gene: TRBJ2-2; clone size: -; CDR3 protein: CASSTGAGELFF; CDR3 DNA: TGCGCCAGCAGTACAGGGGCCGGGGAGCTGTTTTTT
D gene: -; V gene: TRBV5-8; CDR3 length: 18; J gene: TRBJ2-1; clone size: few; CDR3 protein: CASSLVGAEPSSYNEQFF; CDR3 DNA: TGTGCCAGCAGCTTGGTGGGGGCAGAACCGAGCTCCTACAATGAGCAGTTCTTC
D gene: TRBD2; V gene: TRBV29-1; CDR3 length: 14; J gene: TRBJ2-3; clone size: -; CDR3 protein: CSAAGRGSGDTQYF; CDR3 DNA: TGCAGCGCCGCGGGGAGGGGCAGCGGAGATACGCAGTATTTT
D gene: TRBD1; V gene: TRBV28; CDR3 length: 15; J gene: TRBJ1-5; clone size: few; CDR3 protein: CASSSRTGKNQPQHF; CDR3 DNA: TGTGCCAGCAGTTCCAGGACAGGAAAAAATCAGCCCCAGCATTTT
D gene: TRBD2; V gene: TRBV15; CDR3 length: 15; J gene: TRBJ2-7; clone size: -; CDR3 protein: CATSSLQRGPYEQYF; CDR3 DNA: TGTGCCACCAGCAGCCTTCAGCGGGGCCCCTACGAGCAGTACTTC
D gene: -; V gene: TRBV6-5; CDR3 length: 14; J gene: TRBJ2-7; clone size: -; CDR3 protein: CASSYSRTGNEQYF; CDR3 DNA: TGTGCCAGCAGTTACTCCCGAACAGGGAACGAGCAGTACTTC
D gene: -; V gene: TRBV7-3; CDR3 length: 14; J gene: TRBJ2-1; clone size: -; CDR3 protein: CASSLNGVYNEQFF; CDR3 DNA: TGTGCCAGCAGCTTAAATGGAGTTTACAATGAGCAGTTCTTC
D gene: TRBD1; V gene: TRBV5-1; CDR3 length: 14; J gene: TRBJ1-1; clone size: -; CDR3 protein: CASSQGQLNTEAFF; CDR3 DNA: TGCGCCAGCAGCCAGGGACAGTTGAACACTGAAGCTTTCTTT
D gene: TRBD2; V gene: TRBV5-4; CDR3 length: 14; J gene: TRBJ2-7; clone size: -; CDR3 protein: CASSLISGSYEQYF; CDR3 DNA: TGTGCCAGCAGCTTGATTAGCGGGAGTTACGAGCAGTACTTC
D gene: TRBD2; V gene: TRBV4-2; CDR3 length: 15; J gene: TRBJ2-3; clone size: few; CDR3 protein: CASSQRTSGRDTQYF; CDR3 DNA: TGTGCCAGCAGCCAGAGGACTAGCGGGAGGGATACGCAGTATTTT
D gene: -; V gene: TRBV30; CDR3 length: 14; J gene: TRBJ2-4; clone size: -; CDR3 protein: CACLSGGNQGIQYF; CDR3 DNA: TGTGCCTGCCTCTCAGGGGGGAATCAAGGCATTCAGTACTTC
D gene: TRBD1; V gene: TRBV7-3; CDR3 length: 15; J gene: TRBJ2-3; clone size: -; CDR3 protein: CASSSGQGATDTQYF; CDR3 DNA: TGTGCCAGCAGCAGCGGACAGGGGGCTACAGATACGCAGTATTTT
D gene: -; V gene: TRBV4-1; CDR3 length: 14; J gene: TRBJ2-7; clone size: -; CDR3 protein: CASRYRDNTYEQYF; CDR3 DNA: TGCGCCAGCAGGTACCGGGACAATACCTACGAGCAGTACTTC
D gene: TRBD2; V gene: TRBV9; CDR3 length: 14; J gene: TRBJ2-7; clone size: -; CDR3 protein: CASSVGLAVYEQYF; CDR3 DNA: TGTGCCAGCAGCGTAGGGCTAGCGGTCTACGAGCAGTACTTC
D gene: -; V gene: TRBV30; CDR3 length: 13; J gene: TRBJ2-7; clone size: -; CDR3 protein: CAWCAGVGYEQYF; CDR3 DNA: TGTGCCTGGTGCGCAGGGGTGGGCTACGAGCAGTACTTC
D gene: -; V gene: TRBV27; CDR3 length: 15; J gene: TRBJ2-7; clone size: -; CDR3 protein: CASSRRGSLALEQYF; CDR3 DNA: TGTGCCAGCAGTCGGAGAGGGTCCCTCGCACTAGAGCAGTACTTC
D gene: -; V gene: TRBV18; CDR3 length: 15; J gene: TRBJ1-2; clone size: -; CDR3 protein: CASSPPVRDNYGYTF; CDR3 DNA: TGTGCCAGCTCACCACCTGTCCGGGATAACTATGGCTACACCTTC
D gene: -; V gene: TRBV7-9; CDR3 length: 15; J gene: TRBJ2-1; clone size: few; CDR3 protein: CASSRDTSSYNEQFF; CDR3 DNA: TGTGCCAGCAGCCGTGACACAAGCTCCTACAATGAGCAGTTCTTC
D gene: -; V gene: TRBV27; CDR3 length: 13; J gene: TRBJ2-7; clone size: -; CDR3 protein: CASSLTSSYEQYF; CDR3 DNA: TGTGCCAGCAGTCTGACAAGCTCCTACGAGCAGTACTTC
D gene: -; V gene: TRBV2; CDR3 length: 13; J gene: TRBJ2-3; clone size: -; CDR3 protein: CASRFGSTDTQYF; CDR3 DNA: TGTGCCAGCAGGTTTGGCAGCACAGATACGCAGTATTTT
D gene: -; V gene: TRBV6-1; CDR3 length: 14; J gene: TRBJ2-7; clone size: -; CDR3 protein: CASSDMGHSYEQYF; CDR3 DNA: TGTGCCAGCAGTGACATGGGACATTCCTACGAGCAGTACTTC
D gene: TRBD1; V gene: TRBV6-5; CDR3 length: 14; J gene: TRBJ1-1; clone size: -; CDR3 protein: CASSPRQGRNQAFF; CDR3 DNA: TGTGCCAGCAGTCCCAGACAGGGAAGGAACCAAGCTTTCTTT
D gene: TRBD1; V gene: TRBV30; CDR3 length: 13; J gene: TRBJ1-1; clone size: -; CDR3 protein: CAWSATGGTEAFF; CDR3 DNA: TGTGCCTGGAGCGCCACAGGGGGCACTGAAGCTTTCTTT
D gene: TRBD1; V gene: TRBV5-1; CDR3 length: 16; J gene: TRBJ1-2; clone size: -; CDR3 protein: CASSYGTGPANYGYTF; CDR3 DNA: TGCGCCAGCAGCTATGGGACAGGGCCCGCTAACTATGGCTACACCTTC
D gene: -; V gene: TRBV5-4; CDR3 length: 14; J gene: TRBJ1-1; clone size: few; CDR3 protein: CASSPMGAYTEAFF; CDR3 DNA: TGTGCCAGCAGCCCGATGGGGGCGTACACTGAAGCTTTCTTT
D gene: -; V gene: TRBV5-6; CDR3 length: 14; J gene: TRBJ2-1; clone size: -; CDR3 protein: CASSTRQGNNEQFF; CDR3 DNA: TGTGCCAGCAGCACACGTCAGGGGAATAATGAGCAGTTCTTC
D gene: TRBD1; V gene: TRBV28; CDR3 length: 14; J gene: TRBJ1-2; clone size: -; CDR3 protein: CASSLAQGLGGYTF; CDR3 DNA: TGTGCCAGCAGTTTAGCACAGGGGCTCGGCGGCTACACCTTC
D gene: -; V gene: TRBV28; CDR3 length: 14; J gene: TRBJ2-2; clone size: -; CDR3 protein: CASSFERATGELFF; CDR3 DNA: TGTGCCAGCAGTTTTGAGAGGGCGACCGGGGAGCTGTTTTTT
D gene: -; V gene: TRBV5-4; CDR3 length: 15; J gene: TRBJ1-1; clone size: -; CDR3 protein: CASSLAGVMNTEAFF; CDR3 DNA: TGTGCCAGCAGCTTGGCGGGGGTAATGAACACTGAAGCTTTCTTT
D gene: -; V gene: TRBV5-1; CDR3 length: 15; J gene: TRBJ1-4; clone size: once; CDR3 protein: CASSSSYSANEKLFF; CDR3 DNA: TGCGCCAGCAGTTCGAGTTACTCTGCTAATGAAAAACTGTTTTTT
D gene: TRBD1; V gene: TRBV30; CDR3 length: 14; J gene: TRBJ2-2; clone size: -; CDR3 protein: CAWSRSGGNRELFF; CDR3 DNA: TGTGCCTGGTCTCGGTCAGGGGGCAACCGGGAGCTGTTTTTT
D gene: -; V gene: TRBV9; CDR3 length: 14; J gene: TRBJ2-3; clone size: -; CDR3 protein: CASSPFWLTDTQYF; CDR3 DNA: TGTGCCAGCAGCCCTTTTTGGCTCACAGATACGCAGTATTTT
D gene: -; V gene: TRBV28; CDR3 length: 15; J gene: TRBJ2-2; clone size: few; CDR3 protein: CASSLGGTHTGELFF; CDR3 DNA: TGTGCCAGCAGTTTAGGAGGAACCCACACCGGGGAGCTGTTTTTT
D gene: -; V gene: TRBV4-2; CDR3 length: 16; J gene: TRBJ1-3; clone size: -; CDR3 protein: CASSQDPSGSGNTIYF; CDR3 DNA: TGTGCCAGCAGCCAAGATCCCTCCGGGTCTGGAAACACCATATATTTT
D gene: TRBD2; V gene: TRBV2; CDR3 length: 16; J gene: TRBJ2-1; clone size: few; CDR3 protein: CASSETRAGEWTEQFF; CDR3 DNA: TGTGCCAGCAGTGAGACGAGAGCGGGAGAATGGACTGAGCAGTTCTTC
D gene: -; V gene: TRBV4-2; CDR3 length: 16; J gene: TRBJ2-2; clone size: -; CDR3 protein: CASSQEMGGNTGELFF; CDR3 DNA: TGTGCCAGCAGCCAAGAAATGGGGGGGAACACCGGGGAGCTGTTTTTT